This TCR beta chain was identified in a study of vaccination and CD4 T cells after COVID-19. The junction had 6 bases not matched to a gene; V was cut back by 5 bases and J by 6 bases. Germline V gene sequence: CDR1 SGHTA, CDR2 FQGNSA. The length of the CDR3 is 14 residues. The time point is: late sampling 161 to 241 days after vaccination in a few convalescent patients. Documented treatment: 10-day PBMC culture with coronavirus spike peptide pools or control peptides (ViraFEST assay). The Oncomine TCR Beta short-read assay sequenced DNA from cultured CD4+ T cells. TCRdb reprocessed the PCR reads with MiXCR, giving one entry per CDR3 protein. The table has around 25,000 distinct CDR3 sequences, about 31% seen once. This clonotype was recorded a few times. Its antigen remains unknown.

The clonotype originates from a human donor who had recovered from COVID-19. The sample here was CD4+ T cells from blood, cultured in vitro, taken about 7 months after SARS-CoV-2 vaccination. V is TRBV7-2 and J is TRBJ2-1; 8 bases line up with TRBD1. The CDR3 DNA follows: TGTGCCAGCAGCCCAGGACAGGGCCTCAATGAGCAGTTCTTC. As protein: CASSPGQGLNEQFF.